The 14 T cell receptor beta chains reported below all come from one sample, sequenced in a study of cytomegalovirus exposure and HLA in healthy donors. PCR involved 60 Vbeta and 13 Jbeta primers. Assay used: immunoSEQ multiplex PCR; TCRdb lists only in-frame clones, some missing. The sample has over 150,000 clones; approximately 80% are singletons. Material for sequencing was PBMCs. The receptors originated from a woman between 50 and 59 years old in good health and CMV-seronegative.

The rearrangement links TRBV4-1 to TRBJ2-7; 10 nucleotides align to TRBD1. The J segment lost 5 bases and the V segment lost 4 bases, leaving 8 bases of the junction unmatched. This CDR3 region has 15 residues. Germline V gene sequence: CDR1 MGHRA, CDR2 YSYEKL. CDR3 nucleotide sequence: TGCGCCAGCAGCCGAGCAGGGACAGGGGCGAACGAGCAGTACTTC. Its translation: CASSRAGTGANEQYF.

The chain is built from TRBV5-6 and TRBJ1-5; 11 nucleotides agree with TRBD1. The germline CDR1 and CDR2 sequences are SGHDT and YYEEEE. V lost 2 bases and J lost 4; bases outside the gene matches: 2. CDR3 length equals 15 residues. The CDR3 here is CASSLGTGGNQPQHF. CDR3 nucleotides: TGTGCCAGCAGCTTAGGGACAGGGGGGAATCAGCCCCAGCATTTT.

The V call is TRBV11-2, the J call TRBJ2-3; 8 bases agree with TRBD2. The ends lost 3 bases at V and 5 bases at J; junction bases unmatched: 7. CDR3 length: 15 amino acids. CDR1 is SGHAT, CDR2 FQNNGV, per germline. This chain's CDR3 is CASSFSRGGRDTQYF. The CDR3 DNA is TGTGCCAGCAGCTTTTCTCGGGGGGGCCGAGATACGCAGTATTTT.

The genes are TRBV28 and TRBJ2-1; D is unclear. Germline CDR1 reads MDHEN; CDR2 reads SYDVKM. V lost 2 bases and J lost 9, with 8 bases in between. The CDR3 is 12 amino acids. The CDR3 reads CASSLGVTEQFF. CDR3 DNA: TGTGCCAGCAGTTTAGGAGTGACTGAGCAGTTCTTC.

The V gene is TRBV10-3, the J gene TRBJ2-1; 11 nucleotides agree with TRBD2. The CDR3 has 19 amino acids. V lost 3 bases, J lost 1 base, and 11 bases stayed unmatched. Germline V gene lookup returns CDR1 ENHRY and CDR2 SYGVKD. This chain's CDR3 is CAISDPARLAGFSYNEQFF. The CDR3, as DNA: TGTGCCATCAGTGACCCCGCGAGACTAGCGGGATTTTCCTACAATGAGCAGTTCTTC.

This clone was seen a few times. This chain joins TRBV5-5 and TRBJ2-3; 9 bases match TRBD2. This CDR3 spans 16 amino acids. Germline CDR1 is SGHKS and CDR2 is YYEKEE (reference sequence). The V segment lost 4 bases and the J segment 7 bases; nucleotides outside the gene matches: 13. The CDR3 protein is CASSLDGGGADYTQYF. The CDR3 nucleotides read TGTGCCAGCAGCCTGGACGGCGGGGGGGCCGACTATACGCAGTATTTT.

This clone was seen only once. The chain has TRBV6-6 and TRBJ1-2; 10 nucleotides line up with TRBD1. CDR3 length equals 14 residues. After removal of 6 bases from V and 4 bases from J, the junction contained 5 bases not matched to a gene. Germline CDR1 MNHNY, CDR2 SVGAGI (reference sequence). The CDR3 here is CASRGQGLGYGYTF. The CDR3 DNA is TGTGCCAGCAGGGGACAGGGGTTAGGCTATGGCTACACCTTC.

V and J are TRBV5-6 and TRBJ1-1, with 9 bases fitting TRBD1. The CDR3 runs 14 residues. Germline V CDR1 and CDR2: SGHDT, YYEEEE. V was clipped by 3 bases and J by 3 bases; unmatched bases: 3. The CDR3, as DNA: TGTGCCAGCAGCTGGGACAGGGCTGACACTGAAGCTTTCTTT. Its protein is CASSWDRADTEAFF. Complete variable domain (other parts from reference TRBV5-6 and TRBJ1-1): DAGVTQSPTHLIKTRGQQVTLRCSPKSGHDTVSWYQQALGQGPQFIFQYYEEEERQRGNFPDRFSGHQFPNYSSELNVNALLLGDSALYLCASSWDRADTEAFFGQGTRLTVV.

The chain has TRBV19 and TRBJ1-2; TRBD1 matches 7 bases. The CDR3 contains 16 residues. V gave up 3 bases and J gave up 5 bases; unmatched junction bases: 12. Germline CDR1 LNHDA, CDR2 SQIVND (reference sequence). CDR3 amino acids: CASSIMGPAGGYGYTF. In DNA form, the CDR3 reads TGTGCCAGTAGTATCATGGGGCCGGCAGGGGGGTATGGCTACACCTTC.

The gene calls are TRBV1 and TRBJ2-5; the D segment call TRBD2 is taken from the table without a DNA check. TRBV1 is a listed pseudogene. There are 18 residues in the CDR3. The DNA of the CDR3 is TGCACCAGCAGCCAAGTCCCTGGACTAGCGGGATTTGGAGAGACCCAGTACTTC. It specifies CTSSQVPGLAGFGETQYF.

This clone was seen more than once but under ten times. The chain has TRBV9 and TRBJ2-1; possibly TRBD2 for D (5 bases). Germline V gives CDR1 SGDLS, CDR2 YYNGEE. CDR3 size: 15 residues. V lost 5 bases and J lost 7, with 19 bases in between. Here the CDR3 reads CASSRIGVAANEQFF. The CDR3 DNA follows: TGTGCCAGCAGTCGTATCGGGGTAGCCGCTAATGAGCAGTTCTTC.

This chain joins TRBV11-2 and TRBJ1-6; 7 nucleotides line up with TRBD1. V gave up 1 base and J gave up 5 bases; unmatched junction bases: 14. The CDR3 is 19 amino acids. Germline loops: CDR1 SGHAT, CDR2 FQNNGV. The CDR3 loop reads CASSLVQGGTKVHNSPLHF. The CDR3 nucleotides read TGTGCCAGCAGCTTAGTCCAAGGGGGCACGAAGGTCCATAATTCACCCCTCCACTTT.

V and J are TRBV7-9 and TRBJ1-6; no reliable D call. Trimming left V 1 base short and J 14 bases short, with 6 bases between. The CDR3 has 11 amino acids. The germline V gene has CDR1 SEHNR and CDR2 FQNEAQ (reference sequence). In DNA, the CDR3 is TGTGCCAGCAGCTTAGAAGAGACCCTCCACTTT. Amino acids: CASSLEETLHF.

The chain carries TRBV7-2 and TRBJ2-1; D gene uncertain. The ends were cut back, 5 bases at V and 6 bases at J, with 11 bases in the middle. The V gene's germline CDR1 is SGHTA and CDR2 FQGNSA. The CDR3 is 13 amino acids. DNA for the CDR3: TGTGCCAGCAGCCGCGAGGCTAGCAATGAGCAGTTCTTC. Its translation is CASSREASNEQFF.